The next 22 T cell receptor beta chains were all read from a single sample in a study of CD8+ T cells in alopecia areata. The sample's treatment: oral pan-JAK inhibitor, 5-10 mg twice daily. Extraction of RNA preceded its reverse transcription into cDNA, which served as the sequencing template. The protocol was immunoSEQ multiplex PCR, while the TCRdb copy is restricted to in-frame clones and leaves out a portion. The sample has 100,000 to 140,000 clones; less than 90% are singletons. The sequenced sample was CD8+ T cells sorted from blood, obtained at week 24, from a patient treated with tofacitinib. These receptors originate from a human donor with alopecia areata.

J is TRBJ2-7 and V is TRBV3-2; the D call of TRBD1 is as the table states it, not checked on the DNA. TRBV3-2 is classified as a pseudogene. The CDR3 runs to 9 residues. The CDR3 DNA reads as TGTGCCACATCCTACGAGCAGTACTTC. It codes for CATSYEQYF.

The CDR3 nucleotides read TGTGCCAGTAGCATGACTATCTACTACGAGCAGTACTTC. The encoded protein is CASSMTIYYEQYF. The V call is TRBV19, the J call TRBJ2-7, with a possible D match to TRBD2 (5 bases). Deletions cut 6 bases from V and 3 bases from J, with 12 bases between. The CDR3 length is 13 residues. Germline values: CDR1 LNHDA, CDR2 SQIVND (reference sequence).

J is TRBJ2-7 and V is TRBV30; 7 positions agree with TRBD1. CDR1 is GTSNPN and CDR2 is SVGIG in the germline V gene (reference sequence). Germline trimming cut 2 bases from V and 1 base from J; bases unmatched to any gene: 5. The CDR3 is 14 residues long. CDR3 in DNA: TGTGCCTGGAGTAGTGGGACAGCTTCCTACGAGCAGTACTTC. As protein: CAWSSGTASYEQYF.

The chain combines TRBV18 with TRBJ2-3; D gene unclear. Germline CDR1 KGHSH, CDR2 LQKENI. Trimming stripped 0 bases from V and 2 bases from J, with 3 bases between. The CDR3 is 13 amino acids. CDR3: CASSPPFTDTQYF. The CDR3 coding sequence is TGTGCCAGCTCACCACCGTTCACAGATACGCAGTATTTT.

V usage is TRBV12-2 and J usage is TRBJ2-4; the table's TRBD2 call for D was not verified on the DNA. TRBV12-2 is a pseudogene. This CDR3 is built from 16 residues. The CDR3 reads CASRLQRLVISNIQYF. The CDR3 DNA sequence: TGTGCAAGTCGCTTACAAAGACTAGTTATATCAAACATTCAGTACTTC.

Concerning this clone: This same CDR3 is encoded by further DNA sequences in the sample. The V and J genes are TRBV5-4 and TRBJ1-6; D is unresolved. The germline CDR1 and CDR2 sequences are SGHNT and YYREEE (reference sequence). The CDR3 has 12 residues. Trimming took off 0 bases at V and 7 bases at J, with 2 bases between the two ends. CDR3 sequence reads: CASSLGNSPLHF. CDR3 in DNA: TGTGCCAGCAGCTTGGGGAATTCACCCCTCCACTTT.

The J gene is TRBJ1-6, the V gene TRBV5-4; D is possibly TRBD1 (5 bases). The CDR3 has 12 residues. V lost 3 bases, J lost 9 bases, and 7 bases lay in between. Germline lookup yields CDR1 SGHNT and CDR2 YYREEE (reference sequence). CDR3 sequence (DNA): TGTGCCAGCAGCTGGGGGTTTTCACCCCTCCACTTT. As protein: CASSWGFSPLHF.

The gene calls are TRBV27 and TRBJ1-3; 8 nucleotides line up with TRBD1. Looked up from germline, CDR1 is MNHEY and CDR2 is SMNVEV (reference sequence). The junction had 12 bases not matched to a gene; V was cut back by 5 bases and J by 3 bases. The CDR3 is 17 residues long. In DNA, the CDR3 is TGTGCCAGCAGTGCCGGACAGGGTTCGGTGTATGGAAACACCATATATTTT. This sequence encodes CASSAGQGSVYGNTIYF.

The V call is TRBV5-1, the J call TRBJ2-4; D perhaps matches TRBD1 (5 bases). Germline V gene data show CDR1 as SGHRS and CDR2 as YFSETQ. V was pared by 4 bases and J by 5 bases, with 16 bases between. This CDR3 spans 15 amino acids. The CDR3 is CASSPSQGLENIQYF. The CDR3 nucleotides read TGCGCCAGCAGCCCATCTCAGGGCCTGGAAAACATTCAGTACTTC.

This clone was seen only once. V and J are TRBV11-2 and TRBJ2-5, with TRBD2 as a possible D gene (6 bases). The CDR3 extends over 12 amino acids. Per the germline V gene, CDR1 is SGHAT and CDR2 is FQNNGV. V lost 4 bases, J lost 13 bases, and 16 bases lay in between. CDR3 nucleotides: TGTGCCAGCAGCTCCATCGGGACTTCGGCGTACTTC. This sequence encodes CASSSIGTSAYF.

This chain joins TRBV7-9 and TRBJ2-5; unclear D gene. CDR3 length: 15 amino acids. V gave up 1 base and J gave up 1 base, with 10 bases separating them. The germline CDR1 and CDR2 sequences are SEHNR and FQNEAQ (reference sequence). CDR3 DNA sequence: TGTGCCAGCAGCTTAGGGGCAGCAGTCCAAGAGACCCAGTACTTC. Translated: CASSLGAAVQETQYF.

The chain joins TRBV10-3 to TRBJ2-3, with a possible D match to TRBD2 (6 bases). Germline CDR1 and CDR2: ENHRY and SYGVKD. This CDR3 comprises 13 residues. V was pared by 6 bases and J by 0 bases, with 7 bases between. CDR3 bases: TGTGCCATCAGGGAGGGAAGCACAGATACGCAGTATTTT. It specifies CAIREGSTDTQYF.

This chain uses TRBV7-9 with TRBJ2-3; a possible D gene is TRBD2 (5 bases). This CDR3 has 15 residues. From germline, CDR1 is SEHNR and CDR2 FQNEAQ (reference sequence). Trimming removed 5 bases from V and 5 bases from J, with 17 bases in between. The CDR3 DNA sequence: TGTGCCAGCAGCCCCGTACGGGGAGAGGGAGATACGCAGTATTTT. It encodes CASSPVRGEGDTQYF.

This rearrangement joins TRBV29-1 to TRBJ2-7, with no clear D. There are 13 residues in the CDR3. V lost 2 bases to trimming and J lost 1 base, with 9 bases between them. Per the germline V gene, CDR1 is SQVTM and CDR2 is ANQGSEA. The CDR3 region has the DNA TGCAGCGTTGAATTAGGGCAGTCCTACGAGCAGTACTTC. It encodes CSVELGQSYEQYF.

The chain's CDR3 is CASSFGGNTEAFF. For the CDR3, the DNA is TGTGCCAGCAGCTTCGGTGGGAACACTGAAGCTTTCTTT. The V and J genes are TRBV5-6 and TRBJ1-1; no firm D call. CDR1 and CDR2 (germline): SGHDT, YYEEEE. CDR3 length: 13 amino acids. With 2 bases removed from V and 1 base from J, the gap between germline ends came to 6 bases.

The chain has TRBV4-2 and TRBJ2-5, with TRBD2 matching over 7 bases. Germline CDR1 and CDR2: LGHNA and YNFKEQ. Losses at the gene ends were 0 bases for V and 4 bases for J; bases not matched to a gene: 5. CDR3 length: 15 residues. CDR3 amino acids: CASSQEAWGGETQYF. The DNA of the CDR3 is TGTGCCAGCAGCCAAGAAGCCTGGGGGGGAGAGACCCAGTACTTC.

This chain uses TRBV15 with TRBJ1-1; 7 bases fit TRBD1. Germline V CDR1 and CDR2: LNHNV, YYDKDF (reference sequence). CDR3 length: 13 residues. V trimming: 6 bases; J trimming: 6 bases; junction bases outside the gene matches: 7. In nucleotides, the CDR3 is TGTGCCACCAGTGTAGCAGGGGGATCTGAAGCTTTCTTT. It encodes CATSVAGGSEAFF.

Here the CDR3 DNA reads TGTGCCAGCAGTTACTCTCCGGGGAGCTCCTACGAGCAGTACTTC. It specifies CASSYSPGSSYEQYF. V gene TRBV6-6 combines with J gene TRBJ2-7, with D possibly matching TRBD2 (5 bases). V was shortened by 0 bases and J by 0 bases, with 9 bases between the two germline ends. The V gene's germline CDR1 is MNHNY and CDR2 SVGAGI (reference sequence). The length of the CDR3 is 15 residues.

The chain has TRBV7-6 and TRBJ2-7; D remains ambiguous. The CDR3 covers 14 residues. V was trimmed by 1 base and J by 1 base, leaving 8 bases between them. CDR1 is SGHVS and CDR2 is FNYEAQ in the germline V gene. The CDR3 DNA sequence: TGTGCCAGCAGCTTAGTAGATCTGTCCTACGAGCAGTACTTC. It translates to CASSLVDLSYEQYF. Using reference TRBV7-6 and TRBJ2-7 for the parts outside the CDR3, the full variable domain is GAGVSQSPRYKVTKRGQDVALRCDPISGHVSLYWYRQALGQGPEFLTYFNYEAQQDKSGLPNDRFSAERPEGSISTLTIQRTEQRDSAMYRCASSLVDLSYEQYFGPGTRLTVT.

This chain links TRBV4-2 with TRBJ2-2, with a weak D call TRBD1 (6 bases). Between the trimmed V and J ends, which lost 3 bases and 6 bases, there was a span of 26 bases. The CDR3 consists of 19 residues. Germline lookup yields CDR1 LGHNA and CDR2 YNFKEQ. In DNA form, the CDR3 reads TGTGCCAGCAGCCATCACTTCCCCCCTACAGGGAGCGACGCCGGGGAGCTGTTTTTT. It codes for CASSHHFPPTGSDAGELFF.

This chain links TRBV4-3 with TRBJ2-3; weak D call: TRBD1 (6 bases). The CDR3 runs 16 residues. Germline assignment: CDR1 LGHNA and CDR2 YSLEER. The ends were cut back, 0 bases at V and 7 bases at J, with 17 bases in the middle. The CDR3 here is CASSQDTGQARNTQYF. CDR3 bases: TGCGCCAGCAGCCAAGATACAGGGCAGGCTAGAAATACGCAGTATTTT.

The chain is built from TRBV19 and TRBJ2-4; tentative D call: TRBD1 (5 bases). The CDR3 runs to 14 residues. Germline loops: CDR1 LNHDA, CDR2 SQIVND (reference sequence). V lost 3 bases and J 9 bases, leaving 15 bases between the germline ends. CDR3: CASSISSGFGIQYF. The DNA of the CDR3 is TGTGCCAGTAGTATTTCGTCAGGGTTTGGCATTCAGTACTTC.